This T cell receptor (beta chain) was sequenced for a study of cytomegalovirus exposure and HLA in healthy donors. Researchers ran the PCR with 60 Vbeta and 13 Jbeta primers. Data came from immunoSEQ multiplex PCR; TCRdb stores just in-frame clones and leaves some out. The sample shows 150,000 to 200,000 clones, 75% of them seen only once. The CDR3 is 14 amino acids. The V end was cut by 5 bases, the J end by 1 base, with 14 bases between. The germline gives CDR1 SQVTM, CDR2 ANQGSEA. Study findings and constraints: Reportedly, HLA-A and HLA-B alleles of most subjects were accurately predicted from TCR beta. The study had only CMV serostatus as immune exposure information. Later analysis placed DRB1 highest and HLA-C lowest in TCR association rates, which differed by HLA locus. Among the sequence variants, a highly shared cluster was likely an artifact of sequencing.

Details on this clone: Its antigen is unknown.

The chain combines TRBV29-1 with TRBJ1-1; possibly TRBD1 for D (6 bases). Sequencing was done on a sample of PBMCs. This TCR was recovered from a man aged 18 to 35 in good health and CMV-seropositive. The CDR3 here is CSVSPGQRNTEAFF. For the CDR3, the DNA is TGCAGCGTTTCTCCGGGACAACGGAACACTGAAGCTTTCTTT.